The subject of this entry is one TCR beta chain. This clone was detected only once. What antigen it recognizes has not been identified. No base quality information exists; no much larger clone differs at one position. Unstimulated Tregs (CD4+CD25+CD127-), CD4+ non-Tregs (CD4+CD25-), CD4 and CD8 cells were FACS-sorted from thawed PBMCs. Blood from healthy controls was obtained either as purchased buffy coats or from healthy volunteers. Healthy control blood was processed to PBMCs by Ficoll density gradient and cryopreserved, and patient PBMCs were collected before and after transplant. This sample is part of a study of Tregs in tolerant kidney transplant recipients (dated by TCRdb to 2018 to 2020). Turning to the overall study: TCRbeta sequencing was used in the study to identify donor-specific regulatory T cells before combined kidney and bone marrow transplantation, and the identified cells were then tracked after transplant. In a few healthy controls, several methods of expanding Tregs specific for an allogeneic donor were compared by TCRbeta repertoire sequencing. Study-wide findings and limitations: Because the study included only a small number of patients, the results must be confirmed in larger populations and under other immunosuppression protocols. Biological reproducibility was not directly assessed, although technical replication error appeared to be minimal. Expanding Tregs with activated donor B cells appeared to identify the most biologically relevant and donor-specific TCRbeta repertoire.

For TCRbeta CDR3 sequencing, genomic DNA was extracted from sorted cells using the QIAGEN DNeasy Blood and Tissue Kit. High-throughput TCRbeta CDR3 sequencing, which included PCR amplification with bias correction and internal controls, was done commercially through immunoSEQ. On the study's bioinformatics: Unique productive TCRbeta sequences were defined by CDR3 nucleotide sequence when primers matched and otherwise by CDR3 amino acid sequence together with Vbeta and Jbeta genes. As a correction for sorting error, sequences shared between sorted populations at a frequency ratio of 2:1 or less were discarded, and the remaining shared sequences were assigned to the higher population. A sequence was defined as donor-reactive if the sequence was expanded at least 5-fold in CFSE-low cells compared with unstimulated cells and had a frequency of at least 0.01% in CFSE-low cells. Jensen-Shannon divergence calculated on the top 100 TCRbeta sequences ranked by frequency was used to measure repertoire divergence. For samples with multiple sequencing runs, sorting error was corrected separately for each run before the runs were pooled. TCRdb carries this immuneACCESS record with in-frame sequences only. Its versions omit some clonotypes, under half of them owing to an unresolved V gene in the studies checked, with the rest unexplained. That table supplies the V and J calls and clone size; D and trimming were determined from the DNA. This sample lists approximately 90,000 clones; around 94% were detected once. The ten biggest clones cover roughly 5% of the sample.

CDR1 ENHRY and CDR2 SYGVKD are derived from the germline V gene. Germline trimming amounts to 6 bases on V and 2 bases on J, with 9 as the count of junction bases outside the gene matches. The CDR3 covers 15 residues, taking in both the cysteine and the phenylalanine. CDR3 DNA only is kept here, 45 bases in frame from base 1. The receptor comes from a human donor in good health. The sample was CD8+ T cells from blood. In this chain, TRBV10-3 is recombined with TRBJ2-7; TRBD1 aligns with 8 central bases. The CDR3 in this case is CAISPSDRDTYEQYF. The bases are TGTGCCATCAGCCCCTCGGACAGGGATACCTACGAGCAGTACTTC.